This T cell receptor (beta chain) came from a study of shared clonotypes between healthy human individuals (TCRdb year 2020). Regarding the research as a whole: Three men and two women, aged 18 to 49 years, made up the cohort. Per donor, three plates each were used for CD4 naive and CD4 memory, two for CD8 naive, and one for CD8 memory. Different laboratories and diverse techniques were used to prepare libraries and sequence TCR repertoires, to increase sequencing depth and limit assay-specific biases. To estimate repertoire size and how much clonotypes are shared between individuals, the study performed deep sequencing of blood TCR repertoires from a handful of healthy adults. Between about 0.8 and 9.5 billion PBMCs per donor were obtained by leukapheresis.

For this clone: Which antigen it targets is not known. No much larger clone exists at a distance of one base, and base qualities are not known.

Spanning cysteine to phenylalanine, the CDR3 consists of 15 amino acids. The entry retains the CDR3 DNA only, 45 bases that are in frame from base 1. As encoded in the germline V gene (reference sequence), CDR1 is LNHDA while CDR2 is SQIVND. Trimmed from V: 3 bases; trimmed from J: 0 bases; junction bases lacking a gene match: 4. Points the paper makes about the study in general: Compared with non-shared clonotypes, the clonotypes found in all four sorted-subset donors had higher generation probabilities. Because the study included only a small number of donors, the genetic and exposure-history diversity represented was limited. Naive subsets generally had larger estimated clonotype richness than memory subsets did. Sampling was restricted to blood, and TCR repertoires in tissue are likely to differ from TCR repertoires in blood. Based on pairwise subsampling, the degree of clonotype sharing among donors was expected to be affected by sequencing depth. Sharing across a few donors was observed for approximately 5% of naive CD4, 3% to 3.5% of naive CD8, over 2% of memory CD4, and about 0.4% of memory CD8 clonotypes. Even with the large sequencing depth, rarefaction of the sorted-subset datasets indicated that sequencing was incomplete.

CD8 naive samples were obtained by positive selection for CCR7 among CD45RO-negative cells, yielding a CD45RA+CCR7+ population from which TemRA cells were excluded. The donors were healthy, HIV-negative adults who had no recently reported acute infections or vaccinations. Every donor was a Caucasian adult living in Nashville, Tennessee, USA. After blood collection by leukapheresis, PBMCs were isolated using Ficoll-Histopaque density gradient centrifugation and then cryopreserved in the vapor phase of liquid nitrogen. Analytical flow cytometry was used to check the purity and quantity of every magnetically sorted T cell population. Genomic DNA was isolated from each sorted fraction and quantified by UV absorbance on a Nanodrop 2000c. TCR CDR3 regions were amplified from genomic DNA by multiplex PCR using the deep immunoSEQ assay. For each cell subset, the extracted genomic DNA was distributed evenly across all wells of several immunoSEQ 96-well plates, and each plate served as one replicate. For sorted subsets, around 0.2 ug of genomic DNA, equivalent to tens of thousands of T cell genomes, went into each replicate PCR. Purified libraries were measured with a Qubit 3.0 fluorometer, size-checked on a Bioanalyzer 2100, and measured again with the KAPA Library Quantification kit. A separate single-read 150-cycle Illumina NextSeq 550 flow cell was used to sequence each immunoSEQ 96-well plate. The original pipeline was this. Because the immunoSEQ output included only junctional sequences and no quality scores, the filtering could not be the same as the filtering used for full-length reads. Sequences were annotated with PyIR, a Python wrapper for IgBLAST v1.9, using IMGT germline references to assign V/J genes and CDR3. Reads with weak V/J assignments (E-value above 1e-6), missing CDR3, stop codons, out-of-frame junctions, or ambiguous translated residues were removed. V3J clonotypes were defined as sequences sharing an identical inferred V gene, J gene, and CDR3 amino acid sequence. The percentage overlap between two repertoires was calculated by dividing the number of shared unique clonotypes by the size of the smaller repertoire. Richness of each repertoire was evaluated using RTK rarefaction, the Chao1 estimator, and Recon v2.1 estimates of unobserved clonotypes. OLGA was used to compute generation probabilities for all TCRbeta clonotypes that the gDNA method yielded from several donors. This immuneACCESS table, as held by TCRdb, lists in-frame sequences with V and J called but not all clones. Of the missing ones, under half trace to an unresolved V gene in checked studies; the others have no known cause. V, J and clone size reflect that table, while D and trimming were determined from the DNA. Counted in this sample were about 580,000 clones; 95% to 98% of them appeared once. The ten largest clonotypes hold 0.25% to 0.35% of the sample.

What was sequenced was naive CD8+ T cells sorted from blood. This specimen's cell subset or site label, interpreted: CD45RA+CCR7+. The sequence joins TRBV19 to TRBJ2-7, and 8 junctional nucleotides match TRBD2. This sequence was found in a man in his thirties or forties in good health. The sequenced DNA: TGTGCCAGTAGTATTAGCGGGACCCCCTCCTACGAGCAGTACTTC. Translated, this gives CASSISGTPSYEQYF. The variable domain in full, with residues beyond the CDR3 obtained from the reference TRBV19 and TRBJ2-7 genes, is DGGITQSPKYLFRKEGQNVTLSCEQNLNHDAMYWYRQDPGQGLRLIYYSQIVNDFQKGDIAEGYSVSREKKESFPLTVTSAQKNPTAFYLCASSISGTPSYEQYFGPGTRLTVT.